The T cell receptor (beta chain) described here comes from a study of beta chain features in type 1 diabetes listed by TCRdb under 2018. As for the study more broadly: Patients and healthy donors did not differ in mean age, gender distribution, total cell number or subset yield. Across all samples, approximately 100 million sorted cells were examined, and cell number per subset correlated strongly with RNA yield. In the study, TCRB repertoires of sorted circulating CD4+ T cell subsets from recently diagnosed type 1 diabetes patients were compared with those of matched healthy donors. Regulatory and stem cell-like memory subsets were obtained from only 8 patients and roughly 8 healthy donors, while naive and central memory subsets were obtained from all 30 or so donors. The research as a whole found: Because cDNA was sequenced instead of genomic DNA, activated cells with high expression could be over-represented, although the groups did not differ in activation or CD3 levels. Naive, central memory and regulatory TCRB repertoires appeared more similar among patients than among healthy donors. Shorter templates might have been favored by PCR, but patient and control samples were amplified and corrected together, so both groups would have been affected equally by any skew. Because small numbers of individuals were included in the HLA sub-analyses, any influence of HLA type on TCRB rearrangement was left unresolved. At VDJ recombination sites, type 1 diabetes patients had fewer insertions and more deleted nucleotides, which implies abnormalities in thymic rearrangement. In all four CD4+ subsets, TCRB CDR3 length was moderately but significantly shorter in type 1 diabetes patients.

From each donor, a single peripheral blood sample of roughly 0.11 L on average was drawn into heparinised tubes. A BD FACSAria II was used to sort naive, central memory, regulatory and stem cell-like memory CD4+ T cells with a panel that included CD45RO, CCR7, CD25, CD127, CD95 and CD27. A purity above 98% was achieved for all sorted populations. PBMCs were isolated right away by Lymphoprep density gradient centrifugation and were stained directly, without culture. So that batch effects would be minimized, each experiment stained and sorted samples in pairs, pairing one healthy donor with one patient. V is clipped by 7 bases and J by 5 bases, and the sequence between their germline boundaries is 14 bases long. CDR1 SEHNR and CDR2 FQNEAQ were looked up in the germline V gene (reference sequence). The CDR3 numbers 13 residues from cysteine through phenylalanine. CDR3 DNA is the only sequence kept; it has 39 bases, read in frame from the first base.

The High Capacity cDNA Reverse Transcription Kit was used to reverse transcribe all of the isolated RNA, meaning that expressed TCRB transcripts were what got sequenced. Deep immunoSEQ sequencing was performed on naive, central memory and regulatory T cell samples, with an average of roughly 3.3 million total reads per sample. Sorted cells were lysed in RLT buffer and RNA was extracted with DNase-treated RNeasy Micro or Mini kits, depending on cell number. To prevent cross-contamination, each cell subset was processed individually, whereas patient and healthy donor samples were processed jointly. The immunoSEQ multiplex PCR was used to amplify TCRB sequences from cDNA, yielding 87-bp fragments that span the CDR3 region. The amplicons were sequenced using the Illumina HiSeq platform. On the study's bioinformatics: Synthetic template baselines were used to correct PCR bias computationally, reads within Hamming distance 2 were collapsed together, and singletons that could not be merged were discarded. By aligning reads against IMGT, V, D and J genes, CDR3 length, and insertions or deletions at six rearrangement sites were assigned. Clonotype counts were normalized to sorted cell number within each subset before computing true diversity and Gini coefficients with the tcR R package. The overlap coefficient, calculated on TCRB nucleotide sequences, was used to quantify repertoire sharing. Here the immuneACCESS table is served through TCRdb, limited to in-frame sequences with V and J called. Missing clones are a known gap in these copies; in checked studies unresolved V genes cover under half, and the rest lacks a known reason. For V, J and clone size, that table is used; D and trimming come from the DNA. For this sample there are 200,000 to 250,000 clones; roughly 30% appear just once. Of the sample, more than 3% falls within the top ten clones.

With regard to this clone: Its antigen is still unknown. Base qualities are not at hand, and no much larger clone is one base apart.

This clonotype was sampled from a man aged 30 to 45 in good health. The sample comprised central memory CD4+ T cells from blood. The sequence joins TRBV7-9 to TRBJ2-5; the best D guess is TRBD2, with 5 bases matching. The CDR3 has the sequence CASIITGWETQYF. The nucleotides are TGTGCCAGCATCATAACGGGGTGGGAGACCCAGTACTTC.